This entry describes one T cell receptor beta chain. Its cognate antigen has yet to be identified. Base qualities are not recorded, but no much larger clone differs from it by a single base. The data are from a study of patients and donors after allogeneic stem cell transplantation (dated by TCRdb to about 2020). The protocol used for the library was RT-PCR. Sequenced using a NextSeq 550. The public sequencing data were trimmed at Q25 with fastp and processed into clonotypes with MiXCR by TCRdb, which kept only in-frame beta chains. Rows matching on CDR3 protein sequence are summarized as one entry with the most common DNA and genes. In this sample the table shows approximately 200,000 distinct CDR3 sequences, around 40% of which occur a single time. The top ten clones comprise roughly 10% of the sample. CDR1 and CDR2, looked up from the germline V gene, are SNHLY and FYNNEI. The CDR3 runs 16 amino acids, cysteine and phenylalanine included. Of all the DNA, just the CDR3 is kept, 48 bases in frame from base 1. Relative to germline, V is 1 base shorter and J is 5 bases shorter, with 15 bases between their ends.

The specimen was blood, either unsorted or a sorted T cell fraction (not recorded which). The rearranged chain carries TRBV2 and TRBJ2-1; TRBD1 is perhaps the D gene, given 5 matching bases. This TCR derives from a human donor who was either an allogeneic HSCT recipient or a stem cell or donor lymphocyte infusion donor (not recorded which). It is not recorded whose cells these are; they may come from a transplant donor. The nucleotide sequence is given as TGTGCCAGCAGTGAAGATAACAGGCACATAGACAATGAGCAGTTCTTC. Translated, this is CASSEDNRHIDNEQFF.